This TCR beta chain emerged from a study of regulatory T cells in long-lasting Graves disease. Construction of the TCR beta libraries employed iRepertoire HTBI primers in conjunction with Arm-PCR of CDR3 regions. TCRdb reanalysed the multiplex PCR reads using MiXCR and keeps one entry per CDR3 protein. Here the sample spans some 230,000 distinct CDR3 sequences, around 17% being singletons. V dropped 1 base and J dropped 0 bases, with 11 bases sitting between them. CDR1 and CDR2 (germline): SGHNT, YYREEE (reference sequence). CDR3 size: 15 residues. Sample time point: newly diagnosed GD, antithyroid drugs for less than 3 months. There was RNA extracted from PBMCs, and the TCR library was made from it. This clonotype was detected only a few times.

Sequencing was performed on peripheral blood mononuclear cells (PBMCs), taken at new diagnosis, from a patient treated with antithyroid drugs. The source is a female donor with Graves disease. This rearrangement joins TRBV5-4 to TRBJ2-7; tentative D call: TRBD2 (5 bases). CDR3 loop: CASSLLRESSYEQYF. In DNA, the CDR3 is TGTGCCAGCAGCTTGTTGAGGGAGAGCTCCTACGAGCAGTACTTC.